What follows are 22 T cell receptor beta chains derived from one specimen sequenced in a study of blood T cell repertoires in COVID-19. Sequencing used immunoSEQ multiplex PCR; TCRdb keeps in-frame clones, though not all of them. The data hold over 85,000 clones, with about 89% observed a single time. The sequenced sample was peripheral blood. The receptors here all came from a human donor in a cohort sampled during active COVID-19.

J is TRBJ2-2 and V is TRBV19, with D perhaps TRBD2 (6 bases). The V and J ends lost 7 bases and 2 bases respectively, with 14 bases between them. Per germline, CDR1 LNHDA and CDR2 SQIVND (reference sequence). This CDR3 is 15 amino acids long. The CDR3 reads CASTRESLNTGELFF. The CDR3 DNA reads as TGTGCCAGTACCCGGGAGTCCCTAAACACCGGGGAGCTGTTTTTT.

This clone showed up just once. The CDR3 spells CASSQAIRGQGPLHF. In nucleotides, the CDR3 is TGTGCCAGCAGCCAGGCTATTAGGGGCCAGGGTCCCCTCCACTTT. This chain connects TRBV27 to TRBJ1-6; D is perhaps TRBD1 (5 bases). This CDR3 comprises 15 residues. V lost 6 bases and J 13 bases, leaving 22 bases between the germline ends. Germline V gives CDR1 MNHEY, CDR2 SMNVEV (reference sequence).

The chain is built from TRBV30 and TRBJ2-5; 11 bases are a match to TRBD2. Germline-derived CDR1 and CDR2 are GTSNPN and SVGIG (reference sequence). This CDR3 has 14 amino acids. Trimming took 5 bases from V and 4 from J; bases not matched to a gene: 6. Written as DNA, the CDR3 is TGTGCCTGGTGCCATACTAGCGGGAGAGAGACCCAGTACTTC. Its translation is CAWCHTSGRETQYF.

This sequence joins TRBV5-4 and TRBJ2-1, with D hard to call. This CDR3 is 13 amino acids long. Germline CDR1 reads SGHNT; CDR2 reads YYREEE (reference sequence). Trimming took 0 bases from V and 5 from J, leaving 6 bases between them. The CDR3 nucleotides read TGTGCCAGCAGCTTGGGGCTTAACAATGAGCAGTTCTTC. Amino acids: CASSLGLNNEQFF.

This chain connects TRBV3-1 (or the pseudogene TRBV3-2) to TRBJ1-2; 7 positions agree with TRBD1. Trimming cost V 1 base and J 5 bases; bases outside gene matches: 7. The CDR3 is made up of 15 amino acids. CDR1 is LGHDT, CDR2 YNNKEL, per germline (reference sequence). The CDR3 region has the DNA TGTGCCAGCAGCCAAGCTGAGGGGGCAAGGTATGGCTACACCTTC. Amino acids: CASSQAEGARYGYTF.

The V call is TRBV2, the J call TRBJ2-1, with TRBD2 matching 7 bases. V lost 6 bases and J lost 7; bases outside the gene matches: 9. Looked up from germline, CDR1 is SNHLY and CDR2 is FYNNEI. The CDR3 is 14 residues long. The CDR3 sequence: CASRGEGPPNEQFF. The CDR3 DNA is TGTGCCAGCAGGGGGGAGGGCCCACCTAATGAGCAGTTCTTC.

The chain combines TRBV6-5 with TRBJ2-2; maybe TRBD2 (5 bases). The germline V gene has CDR1 MNHEY and CDR2 SVGAGI. The germline V and J ends were trimmed by 4 bases and 4 bases, with 10 bases remaining between them. This CDR3 is built from 14 residues. CDR3 bases: TGTGCCAGCAGTTTCGGGATACCCACCGGGGAGCTGTTTTTT. Amino acid sequence: CASSFGIPTGELFF.

The CDR3 DNA follows: TGTGCCAGCTCACCGGGACTAGCGGTTTCCAATGAGCAGTTCTTC. This encodes CASSPGLAVSNEQFF. The chain links TRBV18 to TRBJ2-1; 11 bases are shared with TRBD2. CDR1 and CDR2 from the germline V gene are KGHSH and LQKENI. With V trimmed by 3 bases and J by 6 bases, 4 bases remained unmatched. The CDR3 sequence is 15 residues long.

This clone has just one count. The chain combines TRBV18 with TRBJ2-3; 8 nucleotides agree with TRBD1. CDR3 length: 14 residues. Germline loops: CDR1 KGHSH, CDR2 LQKENI. Trimming removed 3 bases from V and 5 bases from J; junction bases left unmatched: 4. The CDR3 nucleotides are TGTGCCAGCTCACCCGGGACAGGAATAGATACGCAGTATTTT. Translated: CASSPGTGIDTQYF.

The CDR3 sequence is CASSLEQGTGNTIYF. The CDR3 bases are TGTGCCAGCAGCTTAGAACAGGGGACTGGAAACACCATATATTTT. The rearrangement joins TRBV7-9 to TRBJ1-3; 7 nucleotides match TRBD1. CDR1 and CDR2 (germline): SEHNR, FQNEAQ (reference sequence). V lost 1 base to trimming and J lost 2 bases; unmatched junction nucleotides: 2. The CDR3 spans 15 residues.

The chain has TRBV28 and TRBJ1-4, with D possibly matching TRBD1 (5 bases). Per germline, CDR1 MDHEN and CDR2 SYDVKM. Trimming stripped 3 bases from V and 3 bases from J, with 11 bases between. This CDR3 comprises 15 residues. DNA of the CDR3: TGTGCCAGCAGTTTGGGGGGGGGTTCTAATGAAAAACTGTTTTTT. It specifies CASSLGGGSNEKLFF.

V and J are TRBV11-2 and TRBJ1-1, with unresolved D. Germline V gene data show CDR1 as SGHAT and CDR2 as FQNNGV. The CDR3 has 13 residues. Between the trimmed V and J ends, which lost 4 bases and 6 bases, there was a span of 12 bases. The CDR3 sequence is CASSSQRVAEAFF. The CDR3, as DNA: TGTGCCAGCAGCTCGCAGCGGGTAGCTGAAGCTTTCTTT.

The chain joins TRBV28 to TRBJ2-1; 8 bases are a match to TRBD1. The CDR3 has 14 amino acids. The junction had 9 bases not matched to a gene; V was cut back by 8 bases and J by 6 bases. Germline V gene sequence: CDR1 MDHEN, CDR2 SYDVKM. The CDR3 protein is CASRDRLGFNEQFF. CDR3 nucleotide sequence: TGTGCCAGCCGGGACAGGCTCGGATTCAATGAGCAGTTCTTC.

The chain links TRBV7-3 to TRBJ2-1; D is undetermined. Germline CDR1 and CDR2: SGHTA and FQGTGA. Deletions cut 5 bases from V and 6 bases from J, with 11 bases between. The CDR3 is made up of 13 amino acids. The chain's CDR3 is CASSTSSGNEQFF. In DNA, the CDR3 is TGTGCCAGCAGCACGTCCTCAGGCAATGAGCAGTTCTTC.

CDR3 residues: CSVDQGGETQYF. DNA of the CDR3: TGCAGCGTTGATCAGGGGGGAGAGACCCAGTACTTC. This chain joins TRBV29-1 and TRBJ2-5; D may be TRBD1 (7 bases). Germline V lookup: CDR1 SQVTM, CDR2 ANQGSEA. The CDR3 sequence is 12 residues long. Trimming took 3 bases from V and 4 from J, leaving 9 bases between them.

The J gene is TRBJ1-5, the V gene TRBV5-1, with TRBD1 matching over 7 bases. The CDR3 is 14 residues long. Germline CDR1 and CDR2: SGHRS and YFSETQ. The ends lost 0 bases at V and 7 bases at J; junction bases unmatched: 4. Written as DNA, the CDR3 is TGCGCCAGCAGCTTGGGCCCAGGGGGGCAGCCCCAGCATTTT. Translating gives CASSLGPGGQPQHF.

The gene calls are TRBV12-3 or TRBV12-4 and TRBJ1-2; weak D call: TRBD1 (5 bases). This CDR3 has 13 residues. The V gene lost 5 bases and the J gene lost 5 bases, with 12 bases spanning the gap. CDR3 region: CASSPQGVYGYTF. DNA of the CDR3: TGTGCCAGCAGTCCCCAGGGCGTTTATGGCTACACCTTC.

This rearrangement joins TRBV27 to TRBJ1-1; 7 positions match TRBD1. This CDR3 is 14 amino acids long. The V gene end was trimmed by 6 bases and the J gene end by 4 bases; junction bases not matched to a gene: 8. CDR1 is MNHEY and CDR2 is SMNVEV in the germline V gene (reference sequence). The CDR3 DNA reads TGTGCCAGCAGGCCTAGGGGGCCTGGCACTGAAGCTTTCTTT. Protein product: CASRPRGPGTEAFF.

The V and J genes are TRBV28 and TRBJ1-2; TRBD1 agrees at 7 bases. There are 14 residues in the CDR3. The germline CDR1 and CDR2 sequences are MDHEN and SYDVKM. Trimming removed 6 bases from V and 5 bases from J; junction bases left unmatched: 9. CDR3 nucleotide sequence: TGTGCCAGCAGATTCTCAGGGGGGCCTTATGGCTACACCTTC. It yields the protein CASRFSGGPYGYTF.

CDR3 bases: TGTGCCACCAGTGACCCAGCGGGAGACGGGTACGAGCAGTACTTC. Amino acids: CATSDPAGDGYEQYF. This chain links TRBV24-1 with TRBJ2-7; TRBD2 matches at 8 bases. Germline V gene data show CDR1 as KGHDR and CDR2 as SFDVKD. Trimming at V came to 4 bases and at J to 4 bases, leaving 8 bases not matched to a gene. The CDR3 runs to 15 residues.

This chain links TRBV25-1 with TRBJ2-2; TRBD1 aligns across 8 bases. The V segment lost 3 bases and the J segment 4 bases; nucleotides outside the gene matches: 7. Looked up from germline, CDR1 is MGHDK and CDR2 is SYGVNS. CDR3 length: 16 amino acids. The CDR3 DNA reads TGTGCCAGCAGTGATAGGACAGGGAGGACCACCGGGGAGCTGTTTTTT. It translates to CASSDRTGRTTGELFF.

The rearrangement joins TRBV7-2 to TRBJ1-2; TRBD1 aligns across 10 bases. In germline, CDR1 is SGHTA, CDR2 FQGNSA. This CDR3 spans 16 amino acids. Trimming cost V 3 bases and J 3 bases; bases outside gene matches: 7. The DNA of the CDR3 is TGTGCCAGCAGCTTTGGGGGGACAGGGGTTGACTATGGCTACACCTTC. It codes for CASSFGGTGVDYGYTF.